Given below is one T cell receptor beta chain in context. The data stem from a study of cytomegalovirus exposure and HLA in healthy donors. As for the study in general: In a previous analysis, more than 90 million unique TCR beta sequences were found from 170 million or so T cells.

60 Vbeta and 13 Jbeta primers were used in PCR. In the authors' workflow: Among the unique TCR beta chains that a later analysis counted, about 79 million in all, 9.5 million to 11 million were shared. The method was immunoSEQ multiplex PCR; TCRdb's version includes in-frame clones alone and lacks a portion of them. The D gene and trimming were derived from the DNA, and the V and J assignments and clone size from that table. The sample includes about 170,000 clones, around 80% of them seen just once. V was pared by 4 bases and J by 2 bases, with 5 bases of the junction left unmatched. Germline CDR1 reads LNHDA; CDR2 reads SQIVND (reference sequence). CDR3 size: 15 residues.

Sequences were obtained from PBMCs. J is TRBJ2-3 and V is TRBV19; 8 bases align to TRBD2. The clonotype was recovered from a male donor in good health and CMV-seronegative. The CDR3 is CASSTRGGPTDTQYF. The CDR3 nucleotides are TGTGCCAGTAGTACGCGCGGGGGGCCCACAGATACGCAGTATTTT.